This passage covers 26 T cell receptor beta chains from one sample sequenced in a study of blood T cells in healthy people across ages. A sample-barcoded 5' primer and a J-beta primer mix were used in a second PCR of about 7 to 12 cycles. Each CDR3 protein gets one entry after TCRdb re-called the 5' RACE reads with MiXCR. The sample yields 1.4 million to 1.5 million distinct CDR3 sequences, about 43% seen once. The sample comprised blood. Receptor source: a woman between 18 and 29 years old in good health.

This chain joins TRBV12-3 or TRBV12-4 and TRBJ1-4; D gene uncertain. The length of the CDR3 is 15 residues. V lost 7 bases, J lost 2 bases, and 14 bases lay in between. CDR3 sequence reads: CASTPEGATNEKLFF. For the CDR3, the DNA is TGTGCCAGCACCCCCGAGGGCGCGACTAATGAAAAACTGTTTTTT.

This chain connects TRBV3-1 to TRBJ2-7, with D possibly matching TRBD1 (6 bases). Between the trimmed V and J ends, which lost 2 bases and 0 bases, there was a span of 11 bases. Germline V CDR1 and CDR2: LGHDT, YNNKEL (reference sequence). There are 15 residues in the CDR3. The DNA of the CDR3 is TGTGCCAGCAGCCAAAGCGGCAGGGGCTCCTACGAGCAGTACTTC. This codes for CASSQSGRGSYEQYF.

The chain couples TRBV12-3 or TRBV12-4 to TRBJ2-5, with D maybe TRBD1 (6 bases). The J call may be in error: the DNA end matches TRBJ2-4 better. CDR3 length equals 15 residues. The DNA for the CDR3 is TGTGCCAGCACCAACAGGGCCTTAGCCAAAAACATTCAGTACTTC. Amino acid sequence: CASTNRALAKNIQYF.

DNA of the CDR3: TGTGCCAGCAGCTTACAGGGGACAGGGGCTGCGGGGGAGCAGTTCTTC. Translating it yields CASSLQGTGAAGEQFF. The chain employs TRBV7-8 and TRBJ2-1, with 10 bases lining up with TRBD1. Germline V gene data show CDR1 as SGHVS and CDR2 as FQNEAQ. The CDR3 extends over 16 amino acids. V lost 2 bases to trimming and J lost 10 bases; unmatched junction nucleotides: 11.

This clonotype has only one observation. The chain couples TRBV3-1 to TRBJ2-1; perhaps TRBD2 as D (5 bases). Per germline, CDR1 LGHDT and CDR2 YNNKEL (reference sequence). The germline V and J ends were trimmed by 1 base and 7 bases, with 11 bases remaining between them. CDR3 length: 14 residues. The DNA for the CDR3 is TGTGCCAGCAGCCAAGCCTCGGGGTTGAATGAGCAGTTCTTC. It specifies CASSQASGLNEQFF.

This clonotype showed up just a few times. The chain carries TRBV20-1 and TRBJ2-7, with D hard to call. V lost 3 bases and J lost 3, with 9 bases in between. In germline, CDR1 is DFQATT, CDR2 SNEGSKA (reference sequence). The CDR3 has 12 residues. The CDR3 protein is CSASGLLYEQYF. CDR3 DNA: TGCAGTGCTAGCGGGTTGCTCTACGAGCAGTACTTC.

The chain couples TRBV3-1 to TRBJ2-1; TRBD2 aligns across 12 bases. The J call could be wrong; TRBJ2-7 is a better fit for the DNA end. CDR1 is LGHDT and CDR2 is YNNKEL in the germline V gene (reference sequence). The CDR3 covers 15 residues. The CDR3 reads CASEPGLAGKNEQYF. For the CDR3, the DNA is TGTGCCAGCGAGCCCGGACTAGCGGGAAAAAATGAGCAGTACTTC.

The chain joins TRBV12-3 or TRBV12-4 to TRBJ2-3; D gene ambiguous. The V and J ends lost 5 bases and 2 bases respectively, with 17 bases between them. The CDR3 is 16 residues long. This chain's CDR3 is CASSPTTGKTTDTQYF. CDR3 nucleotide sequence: TGTGCCAGCAGTCCTACTACTGGGAAGACCACAGATACGCAGTATTTT.

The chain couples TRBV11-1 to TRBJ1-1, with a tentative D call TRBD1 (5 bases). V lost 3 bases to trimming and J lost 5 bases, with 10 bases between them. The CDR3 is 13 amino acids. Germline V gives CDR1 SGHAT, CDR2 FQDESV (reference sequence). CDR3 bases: TGTGCCAGCAGCTTCGATGGGGGGACTGAAGCTTTCTTT. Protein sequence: CASSFDGGTEAFF.

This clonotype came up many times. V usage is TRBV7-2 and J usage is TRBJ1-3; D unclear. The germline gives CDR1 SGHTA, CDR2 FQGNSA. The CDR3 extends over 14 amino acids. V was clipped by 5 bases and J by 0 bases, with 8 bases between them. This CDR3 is CASSRSRSGNTIYF. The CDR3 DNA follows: TGTGCCAGCAGCCGTAGTCGCTCTGGAAACACCATATATTTT.

CDR3 amino acids: CASSPEKRSLEQYF. The CDR3 DNA reads as TGTGCCAGCAGCCCCGAGAAGCGATCGCTTGAGCAGTACTTC. This chain connects TRBV4-2 to TRBJ2-7; unclear D gene. The CDR3 contains 14 residues. Trimming took off 4 bases at V and 7 bases at J, with 17 bases between the two ends. Germline V gene sequence: CDR1 LGHNA, CDR2 YNFKEQ.

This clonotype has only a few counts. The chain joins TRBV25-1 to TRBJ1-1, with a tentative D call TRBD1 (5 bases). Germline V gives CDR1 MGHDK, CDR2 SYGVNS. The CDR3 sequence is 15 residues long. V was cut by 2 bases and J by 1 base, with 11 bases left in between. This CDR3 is CASSENLGPNTEAFF. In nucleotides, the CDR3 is TGTGCCAGCAGTGAAAATCTGGGACCGAACACTGAAGCTTTCTTT.

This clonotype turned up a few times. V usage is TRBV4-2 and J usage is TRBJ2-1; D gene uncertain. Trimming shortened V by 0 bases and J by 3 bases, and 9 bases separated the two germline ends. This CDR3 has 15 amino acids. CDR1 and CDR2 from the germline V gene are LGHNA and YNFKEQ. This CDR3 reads CASSQDPANYNEQFF. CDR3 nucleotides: TGTGCCAGCAGCCAAGATCCCGCGAACTACAATGAGCAGTTCTTC.

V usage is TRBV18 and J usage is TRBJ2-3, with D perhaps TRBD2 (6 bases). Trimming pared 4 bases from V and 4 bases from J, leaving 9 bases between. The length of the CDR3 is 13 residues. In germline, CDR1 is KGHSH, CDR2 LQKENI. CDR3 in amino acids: CASSQDYSDTQYF. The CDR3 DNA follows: TGTGCCAGCTCACAGGACTACTCAGATACGCAGTATTTT.

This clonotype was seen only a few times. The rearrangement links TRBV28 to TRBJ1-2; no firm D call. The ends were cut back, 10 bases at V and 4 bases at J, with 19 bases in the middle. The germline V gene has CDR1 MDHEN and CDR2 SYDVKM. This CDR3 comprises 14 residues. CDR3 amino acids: CAILKGAFGYGYTF. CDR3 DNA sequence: TGTGCCATCTTAAAGGGAGCTTTCGGCTATGGCTACACCTTC.

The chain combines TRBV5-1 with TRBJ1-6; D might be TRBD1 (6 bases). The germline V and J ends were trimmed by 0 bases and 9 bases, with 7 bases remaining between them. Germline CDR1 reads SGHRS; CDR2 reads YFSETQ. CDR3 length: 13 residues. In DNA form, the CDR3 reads TGCGCCAGCAGCTTGGTAGGGGGTTCACCCCTCCACTTT. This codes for CASSLVGGSPLHF.

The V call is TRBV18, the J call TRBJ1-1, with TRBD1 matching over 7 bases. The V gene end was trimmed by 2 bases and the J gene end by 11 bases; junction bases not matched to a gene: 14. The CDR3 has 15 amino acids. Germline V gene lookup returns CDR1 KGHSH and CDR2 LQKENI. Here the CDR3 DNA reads TGTGCCAGCTCACCAACCTGGGGAGACAGGGAGAACGCTTTCTTT. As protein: CASSPTWGDRENAFF.

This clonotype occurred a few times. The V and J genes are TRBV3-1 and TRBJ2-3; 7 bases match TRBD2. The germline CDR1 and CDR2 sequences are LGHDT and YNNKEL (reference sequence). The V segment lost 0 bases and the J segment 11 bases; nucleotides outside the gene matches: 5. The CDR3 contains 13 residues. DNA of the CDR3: TGTGCCAGCAGCCAAGATGTGGGGACTATGCAGTATTTT. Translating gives CASSQDVGTMQYF.

The CDR3 sequence is CASSSTVAAALAAQYF. CDR3 nucleotides: TGTGCCAGCAGCTCGACCGTGGCAGCAGCCCTGGCGGCCCAGTACTTC. The chain recombines TRBV11-2 with TRBJ2-7, with D uncertain. The germline V and J ends were trimmed by 4 bases and 10 bases, with 26 bases remaining between them. The CDR3 has 16 amino acids. Germline CDR1 is SGHAT and CDR2 is FQNNGV.

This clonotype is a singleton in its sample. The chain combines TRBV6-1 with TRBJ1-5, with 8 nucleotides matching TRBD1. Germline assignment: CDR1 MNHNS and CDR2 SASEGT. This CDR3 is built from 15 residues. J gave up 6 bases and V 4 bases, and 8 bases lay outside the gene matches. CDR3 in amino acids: CASSATGVSGQPQHF. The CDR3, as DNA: TGTGCCAGCAGTGCGACAGGGGTATCGGGTCAGCCCCAGCATTTT.

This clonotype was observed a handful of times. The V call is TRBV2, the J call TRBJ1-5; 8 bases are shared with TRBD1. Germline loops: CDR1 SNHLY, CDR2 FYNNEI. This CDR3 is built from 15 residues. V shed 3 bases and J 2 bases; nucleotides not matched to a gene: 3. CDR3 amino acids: CASSEDRVGNQPQHF. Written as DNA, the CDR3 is TGTGCCAGCAGTGAGGACAGGGTAGGCAATCAGCCCCAGCATTTT. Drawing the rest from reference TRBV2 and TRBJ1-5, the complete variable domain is EPEVTQTPSHQVTQMGQEVILRCVPISNHLYFYWYRQILGQKVEFLVSFYNNEISEKSEIFDDQFSVERPDGSNFTLKIRSTKLEDSAMYFCASSEDRVGNQPQHFGDGTRLSIL.

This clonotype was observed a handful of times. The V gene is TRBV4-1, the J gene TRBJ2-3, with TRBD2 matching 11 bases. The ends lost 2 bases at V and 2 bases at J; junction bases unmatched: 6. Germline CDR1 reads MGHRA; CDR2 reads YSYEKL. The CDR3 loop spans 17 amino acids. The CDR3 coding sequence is TGCGCCAGCAGCCAACCCACTAGCGGGAGAACCACAGATACGCAGTATTTT. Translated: CASSQPTSGRTTDTQYF.

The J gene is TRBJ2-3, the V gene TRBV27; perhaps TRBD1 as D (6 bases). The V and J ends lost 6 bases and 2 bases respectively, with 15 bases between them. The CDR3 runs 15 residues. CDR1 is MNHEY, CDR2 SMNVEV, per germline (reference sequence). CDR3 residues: CASRWDIRNTDTQYF. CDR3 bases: TGTGCCAGCAGATGGGACATCAGGAACACAGATACGCAGTATTTT.

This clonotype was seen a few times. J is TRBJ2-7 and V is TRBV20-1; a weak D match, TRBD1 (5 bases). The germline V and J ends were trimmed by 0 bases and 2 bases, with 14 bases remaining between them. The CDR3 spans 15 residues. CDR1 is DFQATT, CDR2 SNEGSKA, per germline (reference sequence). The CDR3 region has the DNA TGCAGTGCTAGAGATTTTAGGGGAACCCCCTACGAGCAGTACTTC. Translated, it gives CSARDFRGTPYEQYF.

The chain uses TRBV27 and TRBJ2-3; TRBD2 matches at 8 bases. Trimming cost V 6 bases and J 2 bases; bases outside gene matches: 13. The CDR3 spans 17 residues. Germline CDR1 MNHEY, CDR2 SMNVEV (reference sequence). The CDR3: CASSPRPGTSPTDTQYF. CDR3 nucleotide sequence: TGTGCCAGCAGCCCGCGACCCGGGACTAGTCCCACAGATACGCAGTATTTT.

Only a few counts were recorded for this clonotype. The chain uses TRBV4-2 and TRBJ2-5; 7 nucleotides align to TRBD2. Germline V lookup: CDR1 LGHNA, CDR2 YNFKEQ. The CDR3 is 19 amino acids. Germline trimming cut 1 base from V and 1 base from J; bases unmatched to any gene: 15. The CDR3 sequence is CASSQGGFQLARIQETQYF. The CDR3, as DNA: TGTGCCAGCAGCCAAGGGGGGTTTCAACTAGCGAGAATCCAAGAGACCCAGTACTTC.